This T cell receptor beta chain originates from a study of spatial heterogeneity in lung cancer. Germline-derived CDR1 and CDR2 are MGHRA and YSYEKL. Trimming took 4 bases from V and 0 from J; bases not matched to a gene: 5. The CDR3 has 16 residues. Via MiXCR, TCRdb re-called the 5' RACE reads, giving one row per CDR3 protein. The sample consists of approximately 13,000 distinct CDR3 sequences, 13% to 15% of them appearing once. Time point specified: sample taken at primary tumor resection. Tumor, nontumor lung or frozen PBMC supplied whole RNA, sequenced without sorting. The table lists this clonotype with many counts.

The chain employs TRBV4-1 and TRBJ1-3, with 8 bases that match TRBD1. The source was PBMCs, collected at surgery. The origin of this receptor is a male donor with early-stage non-small cell lung cancer. The CDR3, as DNA: TGCGCCAGCAGCCCCCGGACAGGGCTCTCTGGAAACACCATATATTTT. It codes for CASSPRTGLSGNTIYF.